The 31 T cell receptor beta chains reported below all come from one sample, sequenced in a study of blood T cell repertoires in COVID-19. Method: immunoSEQ multiplex PCR; TCRdb's copy keeps in-frame clones and lacks some. The table shows 100,000 to 150,000 clones, with over 80% occurring only once. Source material: peripheral blood. The source is a man between 60 and 75 years old with acute or convalescent COVID-19.

The gene calls are TRBV24-1 and TRBJ2-1; 9 nucleotides align to TRBD2. Germline CDR1 reads KGHDR; CDR2 reads SFDVKD. V lost 5 bases to trimming and J lost 3 bases; unmatched junction nucleotides: 7. The CDR3 runs 16 residues. The CDR3 loop reads CATSARGGESYNEQFF. CDR3 DNA: TGTGCCACCAGTGCCCGCGGGGGGGAGAGCTACAATGAGCAGTTCTTC.

V is TRBV27 and J is TRBJ1-4; a weak D match, TRBD1 (5 bases). This CDR3 spans 16 amino acids. CDR1 MNHEY and CDR2 SMNVEV come from the germline V gene (reference sequence). V shed 0 bases and J shed 8 bases, with 16 bases lying between them. The CDR3, as DNA: TGTGCCAGCAGTTTATCCCACGGGGGAAGTTGGGAAAAACTGTTTTTT. This codes for CASSLSHGGSWEKLFF.

This clone has a single count. V is TRBV28 and J is TRBJ2-1; 10 bases are a match to TRBD2. This CDR3 region has 16 residues. Germline V gives CDR1 MDHEN, CDR2 SYDVKM. Unmatched junction bases numbered 9, after V lost 8 bases and J lost 2 bases. The CDR3: CASYSLAGDPYNEQFF. In nucleotides, the CDR3 is TGTGCCAGCTACTCCCTAGCGGGAGATCCCTACAATGAGCAGTTCTTC. The full variable domain, in which reference TRBV28 and TRBJ2-1 provide the parts outside the CDR3, is DVKVTQSSRYLVKRTGEKVFLECVQDMDHENMFWYRQDPGLGLRLIYFSYDVKMKEKGDIPEGYSVSREKKERFSLILESASTNQTSMYLCASYSLAGDPYNEQFFGPGTRLTVL.

This sequence joins TRBV9 and TRBJ1-2; no firm D call. Trimming removed 4 bases from V and 0 bases from J, with 13 bases in between. Germline-derived CDR1 and CDR2 are SGDLS and YYNGEE. This CDR3 spans 15 amino acids. The CDR3 loop is CASSTRAGTNYGYTF. DNA for the CDR3: TGTGCCAGCAGCACCCGGGCGGGGACTAACTATGGCTACACCTTC.

This chain joins TRBV15 and TRBJ1-4, with 7 bases matching TRBD1. Germline V gene lookup returns CDR1 LNHNV and CDR2 YYDKDF (reference sequence). The V and J ends lost 5 bases and 3 bases, in that order; junction bases with no gene match: 6. This CDR3 region has 15 residues. CDR3 in amino acids: CATSAPGGPNEKLFF. For the CDR3, the DNA is TGTGCCACCAGCGCCCCAGGGGGGCCTAATGAAAAACTGTTTTTT.

The V and J genes are TRBV7-9 and TRBJ1-2; the match to TRBD1 covers 10 bases. Per the germline V gene, CDR1 is SEHNR and CDR2 is FQNEAQ (reference sequence). The CDR3 extends over 15 amino acids. V lost 5 bases to trimming and J lost 3 bases; unmatched junction nucleotides: 6. CDR3 protein: CASSPTDRGDYGYTF. The CDR3 nucleotides are TGTGCCAGCAGCCCCACGGACAGGGGGGACTATGGCTACACCTTC. The full variable domain, in which reference TRBV7-9 and TRBJ1-2 provide the parts outside the CDR3, is DTGVSQNPRHKITKRGQNVTFRCDPISEHNRLYWYRQTLGQGPEFLTYFQNEAQLEKSRLLSDRFSAERPKGSFSTLEIQRTEQGDSAMYLCASSPTDRGDYGYTFGSGTRLTVV.

The V and J genes are TRBV3-1 (or the pseudogene TRBV3-2) and TRBJ2-7, with TRBD1 matching 7 bases. Trimming cost V 2 bases and J 11 bases; bases outside gene matches: 15. CDR1 and CDR2 from the germline V gene are LGHDT and YNNKEL (reference sequence). The CDR3 extends over 15 amino acids. CDR3 sequence: CASSQFKRNRGSEYF. The CDR3 region has the DNA TGTGCCAGCAGCCAATTTAAGAGGAACAGGGGCTCTGAGTACTTC.

This chain links TRBV4-2 with TRBJ1-2; 7 nucleotides line up with TRBD1. V trimming: 0 bases; J trimming: 5 bases; junction bases outside the gene matches: 6. Germline values: CDR1 LGHNA, CDR2 YNFKEQ. The CDR3 sequence is 15 residues long. CDR3 nucleotide sequence: TGTGCCAGCAGCCAAGAGAATTCCAGGGGGTATGGCTACACCTTC. Translation: CASSQENSRGYGYTF.

This clone was seen once. The chain links TRBV6-5 to TRBJ1-5, with D possibly matching TRBD1 (6 bases). With 11 bases removed from V and 5 bases from J, the gap between germline ends came to 16 bases. The CDR3 has 13 amino acids. Looked up from germline, CDR1 is MNHEY and CDR2 is SVGAGI. The CDR3 is CASAGTPDQPQHF. In DNA, the CDR3 is TGTGCCTCCGCCGGGACACCGGATCAGCCCCAGCATTTT.

This chain links TRBV5-1 with TRBJ2-2; TRBD1 agrees at 8 bases. The V gene end was trimmed by 4 bases and the J gene end by 1 base; junction bases not matched to a gene: 6. The CDR3 is 16 residues long. Germline V gene sequence: CDR1 SGHRS, CDR2 YFSETQ. The CDR3 nucleotides are TGCGCCAGCAGCCCACTCGGGACAGGGAACACCGGGGAGCTGTTTTTT. It translates to CASSPLGTGNTGELFF. The full variable domain, in which reference TRBV5-1 and TRBJ2-2 provide the parts outside the CDR3, is KAGVTQTPRYLIKTRGQQVTLSCSPISGHRSVSWYQQTPGQGLQFLFEYFSETQRNKGNFPGRFSGRQFSNSRSEMNVSTLELGDSALYLCASSPLGTGNTGELFFGEGSRLTVL.

The chain has TRBV28 and TRBJ1-5; TRBD1 agrees at 9 bases. With V trimmed by 8 bases and J by 0 bases, 11 bases remained unmatched. Germline lookup yields CDR1 MDHEN and CDR2 SYDVKM. The CDR3 runs 17 residues. The CDR3 loop is CASAGTGIRYSNQPQHF. The CDR3 coding sequence is TGTGCCAGCGCCGGGACAGGGATCAGATATAGCAATCAGCCCCAGCATTTT.

The chain couples TRBV5-1 to TRBJ1-2; 7 bases are shared with TRBD1. The CDR3 is made up of 12 amino acids. Trimming cost V 7 bases and J 8 bases; bases outside gene matches: 8. Germline V CDR1 and CDR2: SGHRS, YFSETQ. The CDR3: CASGDSPAGYTF. The CDR3 bases are TGCGCCAGCGGGGACAGCCCCGCCGGCTACACCTTC.

The V gene is TRBV6-5, the J gene TRBJ2-3; 8 nucleotides match TRBD2. Germline CDR1 and CDR2: MNHEY and SVGAGI. This CDR3 is 15 amino acids long. V dropped 7 bases and J dropped 2; count of bases not matched to a gene: 8. The chain's CDR3 is CASTWLAGNTDTQYF. CDR3 nucleotide sequence: TGTGCCAGCACGTGGCTAGCGGGTAACACAGATACGCAGTATTTT.

This chain joins TRBV10-1 and TRBJ2-7, with TRBD1 matching over 8 bases. The CDR3 runs to 13 residues. Per germline, CDR1 WNHNN and CDR2 SYGVQD (reference sequence). J was trimmed by 3 bases and V by 6 bases; bases with no gene match: 4. The CDR3 region has the DNA TGCGCCAGCAGCCGGGACAGGCTCTACGAGCAGTACTTC. This codes for CASSRDRLYEQYF.

J is TRBJ1-6 and V is TRBV9; D is undetermined. This CDR3 comprises 20 residues. Deletions cut 0 bases from V and 0 bases from J, with 19 bases between. Per germline, CDR1 SGDLS and CDR2 YYNGEE. The CDR3 reads CASSVGGSCEGRSYNSPLHF. The CDR3 DNA follows: TGTGCCAGCAGCGTAGGGGGATCTTGTGAGGGTCGCTCCTATAATTCACCCCTCCACTTT.

This clone was observed once. The chain combines TRBV6-1 with TRBJ1-3; TRBD1 matches 7 bases. Germline CDR1 MNHNS, CDR2 SASEGT. The ends lost 3 bases at V and 0 bases at J; junction bases unmatched: 5. This CDR3 comprises 16 residues. The CDR3, as DNA: TGTGCCAGCAGTGAGGGACAGATACTCTCTGGAAACACCATATATTTT. Protein sequence: CASSEGQILSGNTIYF.

The chain is built from TRBV10-3 and TRBJ2-5, with D maybe TRBD2 (5 bases). This CDR3 has 14 residues. The V end was cut by 0 bases, the J end by 5 bases, with 10 bases between. CDR1 and CDR2 (germline): ENHRY, SYGVKD. The CDR3 DNA reads as TGTGCCATCAGTGAGTCGACCACGGGGGAGACCCAGTACTTC. Its translation is CAISESTTGETQYF.

The rearrangement joins TRBV13 to TRBJ1-2; TRBD1 might be the D (5 bases). Looked up from germline, CDR1 is PRHDT and CDR2 is FYEKMQ (reference sequence). Trimming pared 2 bases from V and 4 bases from J, leaving 14 bases between. The CDR3 loop spans 15 amino acids. CDR3 nucleotide sequence: TGTGCCAGCAGCTTAACAGGACAAGCATCCTATGGCTACACCTTC. It is translated as CASSLTGQASYGYTF.

Here the CDR3 reads CSASNPPRDEQYF. DNA for the CDR3: TGCAGTGCTAGTAACCCCCCCAGGGACGAGCAGTACTTC. The chain couples TRBV20-1 to TRBJ2-7, with D maybe TRBD1 (5 bases). This CDR3 comprises 13 residues. CDR1 and CDR2 (germline): DFQATT, SNEGSKA (reference sequence). V gave up 3 bases and J gave up 5 bases, with 14 bases separating them.

The chain is built from TRBV29-1 and TRBJ2-1, with TRBD2 as a possible D gene (5 bases). The germline V gene has CDR1 SQVTM and CDR2 ANQGSEA. Trimming removed 8 bases from V and 10 bases from J, with 18 bases in between. The CDR3 is made up of 12 amino acids. The CDR3 loop reads CSISGPTREQFF. In DNA form, the CDR3 reads TGCAGCATTTCCGGCCCCACTAGGGAGCAGTTCTTC.

The V and J genes are TRBV9 and TRBJ2-6, with 8 bases lining up with TRBD1. The CDR3 runs to 18 residues. The germline V gene has CDR1 SGDLS and CDR2 YYNGEE. With V trimmed by 0 bases and J by 3 bases, 8 bases remained unmatched. As DNA, the CDR3 is TGTGCCAGCAGCGTAGGGCCAGGGGGCCAAAGTGGGGCCAACGTCCTGACTTTC. This sequence encodes CASSVGPGGQSGANVLTF.

The chain has TRBV4-2 and TRBJ2-5; TRBD2 aligns across 10 bases. V dropped 0 bases and J dropped 10; count of bases not matched to a gene: 11. The length of the CDR3 is 16 residues. Germline V lookup: CDR1 LGHNA, CDR2 YNFKEQ. CDR3 DNA sequence: TGTGCCAGCAGCCAAGAAGAAGCGGGAGGGGGTTGGGACCAGTACTTC. Translation gives CASSQEEAGGGWDQYF.

The V gene is TRBV28, the J gene TRBJ2-2; D is possibly TRBD1 (6 bases). Deletions cut 3 bases from V and 4 bases from J, with 12 bases between. CDR3 length equals 15 residues. Per germline, CDR1 MDHEN and CDR2 SYDVKM. The CDR3 region is CASSFNRVFTGELFF. CDR3 coding DNA: TGTGCCAGCAGTTTTAACAGGGTTTTCACCGGGGAGCTGTTTTTT.

In its sample, this clone was seen once. The rearrangement uses TRBV11-3 and TRBJ2-1, with 7 bases aligning to TRBD2. This CDR3 has 18 amino acids. The V gene's germline CDR1 is SGHNT and CDR2 YENEEA. With 4 bases clipped from V and 4 bases from J, the junction kept 16 bases outside the gene matches. The CDR3 region is CASSSTKGGGWGYNEQFF. CDR3 nucleotides: TGTGCCAGCAGCTCTACGAAGGGCGGGGGTTGGGGGTACAATGAGCAGTTCTTC.

The rearrangement joins TRBV6-5 to TRBJ1-5, with D uncertain. CDR3 length: 14 residues. Germline assignment: CDR1 MNHEY and CDR2 SVGAGI. V lost 7 bases and J 0 bases, leaving 10 bases between the germline ends. The CDR3 bases are TGTGCCAGCACCCGAGGGAATAGCAATCAGCCCCAGCATTTT. Protein product: CASTRGNSNQPQHF.

J is TRBJ2-5 and V is TRBV27, with TRBD2 identical over 8 bases. Losses at the gene ends were 5 bases for V and 1 base for J; bases not matched to a gene: 9. CDR1 and CDR2 (germline): MNHEY, SMNVEV (reference sequence). There are 16 residues in the CDR3. In DNA, the CDR3 is TGTGCCAGCAGTCTCGACTGGCGGGAGGCCCAAGAGACCCAGTACTTC. Its protein is CASSLDWREAQETQYF.

This clone has more than one count but fewer than ten. The genes are TRBV24-1 and TRBJ2-7; 9 bases map to TRBD2. The CDR3 extends over 14 amino acids. Germline lookup yields CDR1 KGHDR and CDR2 SFDVKD. With 9 bases clipped from V and 2 bases from J, the junction kept 7 bases outside the gene matches. In DNA, the CDR3 is TGTGCCACCCGCCGACTAGCGGAAACCTACGAGCAGTACTTC. It codes for CATRRLAETYEQYF.

The V gene is TRBV5-4, the J gene TRBJ2-1; D perhaps matches TRBD2 (6 bases). CDR3 length equals 15 residues. The germline CDR1 and CDR2 sequences are SGHNT and YYREEE (reference sequence). The V gene lost 4 bases and the J gene lost 3 bases, with 14 bases spanning the gap. CDR3 DNA sequence: TGTGCCAGCAGCCCTCCGGCGGGACTCTACAATGAGCAGTTCTTC. Amino acid sequence: CASSPPAGLYNEQFF.

The V call is TRBV5-1, the J call TRBJ2-2, with 7 bases identical to TRBD1. CDR1 SGHRS and CDR2 YFSETQ come from the germline V gene. The CDR3 totals 14 residues. With 5 bases clipped from V and 7 bases from J, the junction kept 8 bases outside the gene matches. Written as DNA, the CDR3 is TGCGCCAGCAGTCCCGACAGGGTTATCGGGGAGCTGTTTTTT. Its protein is CASSPDRVIGELFF.

The chain is built from TRBV9 and TRBJ2-7; D might be TRBD1 (6 bases). CDR1 is SGDLS, CDR2 YYNGEE, per germline. Between the trimmed V and J ends, which lost 4 bases and 3 bases, there was a span of 14 bases. This CDR3 comprises 14 residues. CDR3 in amino acids: CASSPQTGDYEQYF. As DNA, the CDR3 is TGTGCCAGCAGCCCCCAGACAGGAGACTACGAGCAGTACTTC.

This rearrangement joins TRBV9 to TRBJ1-2; possible D gene TRBD1, 5 bases. Germline values: CDR1 SGDLS, CDR2 YYNGEE. Trimming shortened V by 4 bases and J by 6 bases, and 16 bases separated the two germline ends. The CDR3 loop spans 14 amino acids. The CDR3 DNA reads TGTGCCAGCAGCCCAGCCACAGGAATAGATGGCTACACCTTC. As protein: CASSPATGIDGYTF.